The T cell receptor beta chain under discussion was sequenced for a study of blood T cells in healthy people across ages. Isolated per sample were at least 7 million PBMCs. The extraction recovered at least 5 micrograms of total RNA per sample. CDR3 length: 12 residues. Trimming removed 4 bases from V and 1 base from J, with 7 bases in between. Germline V gene lookup returns CDR1 SQVTM and CDR2 ANQGSEA. Using a J-beta primer mix together with a sample-barcoded 5' primer, a second PCR was run for about 6 to 11 cycles. MiXCR, run by TCRdb on the 5' RACE reads, gives a single entry per CDR3 protein. Counted here are 1,800,000 or so distinct CDR3 sequences, 39% occurring once; the ten biggest clones make up 20% to 25%.

Specimen: blood. This chain joins TRBV29-1 and TRBJ1-1; D gene unclear. The TCR sequence derives from a human donor in good health. CDR3 sequence: CSVVVRNTEAFF. In nucleotides, the CDR3 is TGCAGCGTTGTGGTCCGGAACACTGAAGCTTTCTTT.